This paragraph covers one T cell receptor (beta chain) sequence. The antigen is unknown. The CDR3 sequence is 16 residues long. Germline assignment: CDR1 SGHTA and CDR2 FQGNSA. Trimming removed 1 base from V and 0 bases from J, with 12 bases in between. This specimen belongs to a study of CD8 T cells in Susac syndrome. cDNA came from 0.5 to 1 ug RNA primed by random hexamers. The authors amplified TCR beta CDR3 across 54 Vbeta and 13 Jbeta using immunoSEQ multiplex PCR. TCRdb used MiXCR to reprocess the immunoSEQ multiplex PCR reads, holding one entry per CDR3 protein. Of approximately 120,000 distinct CDR3 sequences in the sample, about 90% are singletons; the top ten hold more than 0.13%. Bulk CD8+ and CD4+ cells came from magnetic negative isolation; CD8+ TEMRA by FACS. General study points: Only a relatively small number of individuals were included in the TCR sequencing and HLA analysis.

This receptor was taken from a human donor in good health. V and J are TRBV7-2 and TRBJ1-2, with D possibly TRBD1 on 6 matching bases. Sequencing was performed on CD4+ T cells from PBMCs. The CDR3 reads CASSLGGGGANYGYTF. CDR3 nucleotide sequence: TGTGCCAGCAGCTTAGGCGGGGGCGGAGCTAACTATGGCTACACCTTC.